There are many counts of the clone carrying this T cell receptor beta chain. Its cognate antigen is unknown. The source of the sample is a study of regulatory T cells in long-lasting Graves disease. The study, taken as a whole, reports: The number of shared public clonotypes was higher in persistent patients (2,741) than new patients (966).

V lost 4 bases, J lost 5 bases, and 7 bases stayed unmatched. CDR3 length: 14 amino acids. Germline V gene lookup returns CDR1 MDHEN and CDR2 SYDVKM. Specified time point: newly diagnosed GD, antithyroid drugs for less than 3 months. From RNA extracted from PBMCs, the TCR library was made. Both iRepertoire HTBI primers and Arm-PCR of CDR3 regions were used to build the TCR beta libraries. Original processing notes: Overall, samples carried 60 to 65 TRBV and about 15 TRBJ segments. Using its own MiXCR run on the multiplex PCR reads, TCRdb lists one record per CDR3 protein. The V and J calls come from TCRdb's annotation, not from the publication. This table holds over 400,000 distinct CDR3 sequences, approximately 14% found once. The same sample was also studied in work on T cells in Graves' hyperthyroidism and ophthalmopathy. From that second work: TCR CDR3 regions were first amplified by RT-PCR with HTBI primers.

The chain recombines TRBV28 with TRBJ2-7, with TRBD2 matching 8 bases. The specimen comprised peripheral blood mononuclear cells (PBMCs), sampled at new diagnosis, from a patient treated with antithyroid drugs. This receptor was identified in a woman aged 50 to 60 with Graves disease. For the CDR3, the DNA is TGTGCCAGCAGTTCATCTAGCGGGCGCCACGAGCAGTACTTC. Amino acids: CASSSSSGRHEQYF.